This T cell receptor (beta chain) appears in the sequencing data of a study of blood T cell repertoires in COVID-19. Across the study: T cells, B-cell-depleted T cells, or PBMCs supplied cDNA or gDNA.

V was clipped by 3 bases and J by 7 bases, with 15 bases between them. The CDR3 spans 15 residues. Germline CDR1 reads SGHAT; CDR2 reads FQNNGV. Per the original data handling: Researchers report that nucleated cell counts were estimated from reference gene primer amplification. The data were produced by immunoSEQ multiplex PCR, yet TCRdb's version contains in-frame clones alone and is incomplete. That table supplies the V and J calls and clone size; D and trimming were determined from the DNA. The sample contains tens of thousands of clones, roughly 80% of which appear only once. This receptor was identified in a human donor in a cohort sampled during active COVID-19. The gene calls are TRBV11-2 and TRBJ2-2, with D perhaps matching TRBD2 (6 bases). What was sequenced was peripheral blood. DNA for the CDR3: TGTGCCAGCAGCTTCGTCGGGGGATTCGGCGGGGAGCTGTTTTTT. It encodes CASSFVGGFGGELFF.